The 5 T cell receptor beta chains below were found in one sample sequenced in a study of blood T cell repertoires in COVID-19. TCRdb keeps only in-frame clones here, not all; method: immunoSEQ multiplex PCR. The repertoire holds some 21,000 clones, with 70% to 90% as singletons. The sequencing sample was made of peripheral blood. All receptors derive from a human donor with acute or convalescent COVID-19. The donor label of this sample is uncertain.

V is TRBV7-7 and J is TRBJ1-1, with a weak D call TRBD1 (6 bases). CDR1 is SSHAT and CDR2 is FNYEAQ in the germline V gene (reference sequence). This CDR3 region has 17 residues. Deletions cut 5 bases from V and 4 bases from J, with 23 bases between. The CDR3 loop reads CASSPLRVGALVTEAFF. CDR3 coding DNA: TGTGCCAGCAGCCCCTTGCGAGTGGGGGCCTTAGTCACTGAAGCTTTCTTT.

This sequence joins TRBV27 and TRBJ1-4; perhaps TRBD1 as D (5 bases). The CDR3 is made up of 16 amino acids. With 4 bases removed from V and 5 bases from J, the gap between germline ends came to 17 bases. Germline-derived CDR1 and CDR2 are MNHEY and SMNVEV (reference sequence). The CDR3: CASSSSQGAANEKLFF. Written as DNA, the CDR3 is TGTGCCAGCAGTTCGTCGCAGGGTGCGGCGAATGAAAAACTGTTTTTT. Supplemented by reference TRBV27 and TRBJ1-4, the full variable domain reads EAQVTQNPRYLITVTGKKLTVTCSQNMNHEYMSWYRQDPGLGLRQIYYSMNVEVTDKGDVPEGYKVSRKEKRNFPLILESPSPNQTSLYFCASSSSQGAANEKLFFGSGTQLSVL.

The DNA for the CDR3 is TGCGCCAGCAGCCCCGGGACAGTTAACACCGGGGAGCTGTTTTTT. This translates into CASSPGTVNTGELFF. The V and J genes are TRBV5-1 and TRBJ2-2, with 7 bases matching TRBD1. V trimming: 4 bases; J trimming: 2 bases; junction bases outside the gene matches: 5. The CDR3 covers 15 residues. From germline, CDR1 is SGHRS and CDR2 YFSETQ.

The rearrangement uses TRBV9 and TRBJ1-6, with 8 positions matching TRBD1. V lost 3 bases and J lost 7; bases outside the gene matches: 6. The CDR3 runs to 15 residues. Germline CDR1 and CDR2: SGDLS and YYNGEE. Here the CDR3 reads CASSARTGTNSPLHF. CDR3 DNA sequence: TGTGCCAGCAGCGCTAGGACAGGGACCAATTCACCCCTCCACTTT.

This clone was seen only a few times. This chain uses TRBV5-4 with TRBJ2-5, with 7 bases that match TRBD2. Trimming took 0 bases from V and 5 from J; bases not matched to a gene: 7. Germline V gene sequence: CDR1 SGHNT, CDR2 YYREEE (reference sequence). The CDR3 contains 15 residues. The CDR3 DNA follows: TGTGCCAGCAGCTTGGTGGGCGGGAGTGGGGAGACCCAGTACTTC. It is translated as CASSLVGGSGETQYF.